These 13 T cell receptor beta chains share one sample of origin, sequenced in a study of blood T cell repertoires in COVID-19. TCRdb's table, derived via immunoSEQ multiplex PCR, lists solely in-frame clones and lacks some. Among more than 110,000 clones, roughly 85% were seen once, and the ten largest hold around 4.5%. Sequenced material: PBMCs or T cells enriched from blood (not recorded which). The source is a man aged 45-65 years who had recovered from COVID-19.

This chain connects TRBV29-1 to TRBJ1-1; 9 bases map to TRBD1. Germline values: CDR1 SQVTM, CDR2 ANQGSEA. V was pared by 6 bases and J by 7 bases, with 12 bases of the junction left unmatched. The CDR3 has 14 residues. The CDR3 loop reads CSVDETGGIFEAFF. CDR3 nucleotide sequence: TGCAGCGTAGACGAGACAGGGGGTATCTTTGAAGCTTTCTTT.

The rearrangement joins TRBV25-1 to TRBJ2-2, with 10 bases aligning to TRBD1. With 6 bases clipped from V and 4 bases from J, the junction kept 8 bases outside the gene matches. The V gene's germline CDR1 is MGHDK and CDR2 SYGVNS. The CDR3 is 16 residues long. The CDR3 loop is CASSDRQGASTGELFF. The CDR3 DNA is TGTGCCAGCAGCGATCGACAGGGGGCAAGCACCGGGGAGCTGTTTTTT.

The chain joins TRBV21-1 to TRBJ1-3. TRBV21-1 is given as a pseudogene. The CDR3 is 13 amino acids. Written as DNA, the CDR3 is TGTGCCAGCAGCAAATTTACTGGAAACACCATATATTTT. Its protein product is CASSKFTGNTIYF.

V gene TRBV7-2 combines with J gene TRBJ2-5, with TRBD2 as a possible D gene (6 bases). The CDR3 totals 15 residues. Trimming left V 4 bases short and J 5 bases short, with 17 bases between. The V gene's germline CDR1 is SGHTA and CDR2 FQGNSA. The CDR3 here is CASSYGARGSETQYF. Here the CDR3 DNA reads TGTGCCAGCAGCTACGGAGCGCGGGGCTCGGAGACCCAGTACTTC.

This rearrangement joins TRBV28 to TRBJ1-6, with D perhaps TRBD1 (6 bases). V was shortened by 2 bases and J by 0 bases, with 14 bases between the two germline ends. Looked up from germline, CDR1 is MDHEN and CDR2 is SYDVKM. The CDR3 is 18 residues long. CDR3 sequence reads: CASSLMGGLSSYNSPLHF. In nucleotides, the CDR3 is TGTGCCAGCAGTTTAATGGGGGGGCTGAGCTCCTATAATTCACCCCTCCACTTT. The full variable domain, with the rest looked up from reference TRBV28 and TRBJ1-6, is DVKVTQSSRYLVKRTGEKVFLECVQDMDHENMFWYRQDPGLGLRLIYFSYDVKMKEKGDIPEGYSVSREKKERFSLILESASTNQTSMYLCASSLMGGLSSYNSPLHFGNGTRLTVT.

This clone showed up just once. The rearrangement uses TRBV18 and TRBJ1-6; maybe TRBD1 (6 bases). V shed 2 bases and J shed 9 bases, with 17 bases lying between them. This CDR3 is built from 16 residues. CDR1 and CDR2 (germline): KGHSH, LQKENI. In DNA, the CDR3 is TGTGCCAGCTCACCAGGGATCCAGGGGTCTGGTTCACCCCTCCACTTT. Translation gives CASSPGIQGSGSPLHF.

This chain connects TRBV7-2 to TRBJ1-1; the match to TRBD1 covers 12 bases. The CDR3 covers 15 residues. Trimming took 5 bases from V and 8 from J; bases not matched to a gene: 9. Germline CDR1 and CDR2: SGHTA and FQGNSA. The DNA of the CDR3 is TGTGCCAGCAGCGTTACCGGGACAGGGGGCTTAGAAGCTTTCTTT. Translated: CASSVTGTGGLEAFF.

The genes are TRBV9 and TRBJ1-3; 7 bases are shared with TRBD1. CDR1 and CDR2 (germline): SGDLS, YYNGEE. The CDR3 length is 17 residues. Trimming removed 4 bases from V and 1 base from J; junction bases left unmatched: 11. CDR3 in amino acids: CASSPRQGSGSGNTIYF. CDR3 coding DNA: TGTGCCAGCAGCCCCAGACAGGGTTCAGGATCTGGAAACACCATATATTTT.

This clone was recorded once. CDR3 protein: CASSLRTSGGYEQYV. The CDR3 DNA reads as TGTGCCAGCAGCCTCCGGACTAGCGGGGGCTACGAGCAGTACGTC. The chain has TRBV7-2 and TRBJ2-7; the match to TRBD2 covers 13 bases. CDR3 length: 15 amino acids. V lost 5 bases and J lost 3; bases outside the gene matches: 4. CDR1 is SGHTA, CDR2 FQGNSA, per germline.

The chain employs TRBV6-5 and TRBJ2-3, with a tentative D call TRBD1 (6 bases). V lost 5 bases and J 4 bases, leaving 16 bases between the germline ends. Per germline, CDR1 MNHEY and CDR2 SVGAGI. The CDR3 covers 15 residues. The CDR3 protein is CASSIYRVRADTQYF. As DNA, the CDR3 is TGTGCCAGCAGTATTTACAGGGTTCGGGCAGATACGCAGTATTTT.

For the CDR3, the DNA is TGTGCCAGCAGCAGACTAGCGGGGGTCACCGGGGAGCTGTTTTTT. Translation: CASSRLAGVTGELFF. The V and J genes are TRBV9 and TRBJ2-2; TRBD2 matches 12 bases. The CDR3 has 15 amino acids. CDR1 and CDR2 from the germline V gene are SGDLS and YYNGEE. V was pared by 4 bases and J by 4 bases, with 2 bases of the junction left unmatched.

This chain uses TRBV4-1 with TRBJ1-1, with D perhaps TRBD1 (6 bases). The CDR3 is made up of 15 amino acids. CDR1 is MGHRA, CDR2 YSYEKL, per germline. V was clipped by 6 bases and J by 0 bases, with 14 bases between them. In DNA form, the CDR3 reads TGCGCCAGCAGTCTACAGGGAGAGGTGAACACTGAAGCTTTCTTT. It specifies CASSLQGEVNTEAFF.

The chain is built from TRBV19 and TRBJ1-5, with TRBD1 matching over 7 bases. J was trimmed by 3 bases and V by 5 bases; bases with no gene match: 10. CDR3 size: 16 residues. Germline V gives CDR1 LNHDA, CDR2 SQIVND (reference sequence). This CDR3 is CASSLPRGGTNQPQHF. CDR3 bases: TGTGCCAGTAGTCTCCCCCGAGGGGGCACCAATCAGCCCCAGCATTTT.